The T cell receptor (beta chain) described here comes from a study of T cells in Graves' hyperthyroidism and ophthalmopathy. It was RNA transcripts that yielded the amplified TCR beta CDR3 regions. HTBI primers were the set used in a first-round RT-PCR of the TCR CDR3. TCRdb called the multiplex PCR reads again in MiXCR, with one record for every CDR3 protein. The table includes hundreds of thousands of distinct CDR3 sequences, over 35% detected once. The V and J ends lost 6 bases and 8 bases respectively, with 16 bases between them. Germline CDR1 DFQATT, CDR2 SNEGSKA (reference sequence). This CDR3 is 12 amino acids long. This clonotype showed up just a few times.

The TCR was taken from a woman between 40 and 55 years old with Graves' hyperthyroidism. Input material: blood. The chain carries TRBV20-1 and TRBJ1-2; D gene uncertain. Written as DNA, the CDR3 is TGCAGTGCCCCTATAGAGGCAGGAGGCTACACCTTC. Its translation is CSAPIEAGGYTF.